A selection of T cell receptor beta chains follows, all from one sample in a study of Ad26.COV2.S vaccination and SARS-CoV-2 variants. The protocol was immunoSEQ multiplex PCR, while the TCRdb copy is restricted to in-frame clones and leaves out a portion. The sample gives about 350,000 clones, 92% of which show up once; around 4% is in the top ten. The sample in question was peripheral blood, obtained after recovery from COVID-19. All receptors derive from a human donor who had recovered from COVID-19. CDR3s include the opening cysteine and the closing phenylalanine or tryptophan. A D gene is named only where the DNA matches it firmly.

d_call | j_call | v_call | cdr3_length | cdr3_aa | cdr3_nt
- | TRBJ1-3 | TRBV7-3 | 15 | CASSLRGGAGNTIYF | TGTGCCAGCAGCTTACGCGGAGGGGCTGGAAACACCATATATTTT
- | TRBJ1-1 | TRBV7-3 | 14 | CASSLIGLNTEAFF | TGTGCCAGCAGCTTAATAGGCTTGAACACTGAAGCTTTCTTT
- | TRBJ1-2 | TRBV3-1/TRBV3-2 | 16 | CASSAVRRASNYGYTF | TGTGCCAGCAGTGCTGTCCGGAGGGCTTCTAACTATGGCTACACCTTC
TRBD2 | TRBJ2-7 | TRBV11-2 | 16 | CASSKTSGGPQTEQYF | TGTGCCAGCAGCAAGACTAGCGGGGGGCCCCAAACCGAGCAGTACTTC
- | TRBJ1-5 | TRBV11-2 | 13 | CASSISDRQPQHF | TGTGCCAGCAGCATCTCGGACAGACAGCCCCAGCATTTT
TRBD2 | TRBJ2-3 | TRBV2 | 16 | CASNPTSGGFTDTQYF | TGTGCCAGCAATCCCACTAGCGGGGGGTTTACAGATACGCAGTATTTT
- | TRBJ2-3 | TRBV7-9 | 17 | CASSPAARTYSTDTQYF | TGTGCCAGCAGCCCCGCAGCACGGACGTATAGCACAGATACGCAGTATTTT
- | TRBJ2-3 | TRBV19 | 16 | CASSMGPPGSTDTQYF | TGTGCCAGTAGTATGGGCCCACCAGGGAGCACAGATACGCAGTATTTT
- | TRBJ2-3 | TRBV24-1 | 14 | CATSDPGRSDTQYF | TGTGCCACCAGTGACCCGGGGCGTTCAGATACGCAGTATTTT
- | TRBJ2-1 | TRBV9 | 19 | CASSVVGGQGWTSYNEQFF | TGTGCCAGCAGCGTAGTTGGAGGGCAAGGGTGGACCTCCTACAATGAGCAGTTCTTC
- | TRBJ2-7 | TRBV6-5 | 13 | CASSYGQVNEQYF | TGTGCCAGCAGTTACGGGCAGGTAAACGAGCAGTACTTC
- | TRBJ1-6 | TRBV6-5 | 15 | CASSYDGRLNSPLHF | TGTGCCAGCAGTTACGACGGTCGGCTAAATTCACCCCTCCACTTT